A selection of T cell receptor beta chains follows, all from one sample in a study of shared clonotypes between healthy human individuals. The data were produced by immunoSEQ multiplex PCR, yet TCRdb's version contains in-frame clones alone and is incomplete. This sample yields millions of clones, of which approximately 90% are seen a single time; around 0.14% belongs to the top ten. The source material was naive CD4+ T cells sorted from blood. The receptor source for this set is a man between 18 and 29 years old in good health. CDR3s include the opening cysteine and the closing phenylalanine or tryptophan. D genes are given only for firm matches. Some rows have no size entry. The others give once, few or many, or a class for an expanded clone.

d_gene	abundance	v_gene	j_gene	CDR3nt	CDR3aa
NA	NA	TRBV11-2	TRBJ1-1	TGTGCCAGCAGCTTAGTCCGGGGTGAAGCTTTCTTT	CASSLVRGEAFF
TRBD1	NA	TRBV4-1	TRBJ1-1	TGCGCCAGCAGCCAAGATAGGGGGGACAGGGGGCGCGAGGCTGAAGCTTTCTTT	CASSQDRGDRGREAEAFF
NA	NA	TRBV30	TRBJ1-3	TGTGCCTGGAGTCTATCAGGGGCTGGAAACACCATATATTTT	CAWSLSGAGNTIYF
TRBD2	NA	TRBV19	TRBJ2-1	TGTGCCAGTAGTTCTCCGGGGGGGAGGTCCTACAATGAGCAGTTCTTC	CASSSPGGRSYNEQFF
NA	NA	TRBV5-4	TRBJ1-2	TGTGCCAGCAGCTCCCGGATAGGGGGTGGCGACTATGGCTACACCTTC	CASSSRIGGGDYGYTF
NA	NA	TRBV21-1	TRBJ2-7	TGTGCCAGCAGCAAGGGCCCTACCTACGAGCAGTACTTC	CASSKGPTYEQYF
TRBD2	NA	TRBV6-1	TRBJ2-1	TGTGCCAGCAGTGGGGGGGGCAGCGGGAGACTTATTGAGCAGTTCTTC	CASSGGGSGRLIEQFF
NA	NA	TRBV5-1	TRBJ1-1	TGCGCCAGCAGCACGACCTCGACAGAGAACACTGAAGCTTTCTTT	CASSTTSTENTEAFF
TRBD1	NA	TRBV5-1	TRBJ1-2	TGCGCCAGCAGCATACAGGGGGCAGACTATGGCTACACCTTC	CASSIQGADYGYTF
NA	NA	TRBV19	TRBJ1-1	TGTGCCAGTAGTGCCACATGGGCGAACACTGAAGCTTTCTTT	CASSATWANTEAFF
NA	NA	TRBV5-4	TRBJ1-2	TGTGCCAGCAGCCTAGGGGGAACCCTAAAATCGGACTATGGCTACACCTTC	CASSLGGTLKSDYGYTF
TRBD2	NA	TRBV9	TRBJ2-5	TGTGCCAGCAGCCCCCTAACCCTGGGAGTAGCGGGAGAAGAGACCCAGTACTTC	CASSPLTLGVAGEETQYF
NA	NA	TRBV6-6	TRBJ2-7	TGTGCCAGCAGCCCCAAGGGTGGTGGGCCGCAGTACTTC	CASSPKGGGPQYF
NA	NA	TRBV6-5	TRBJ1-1	TGTGCCAGCGGACGGAGACAGGAATCGAACACTGAAGCTTTCTTT	CASGRRQESNTEAFF
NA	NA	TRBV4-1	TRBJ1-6	TGCGCCAGCAGCCAAGATAGCGGGGGCATAGGTTTAAGTTCACCCCTCCACTTT	CASSQDSGGIGLSSPLHF
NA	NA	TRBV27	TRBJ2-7	TGTGCCAGCAGTTTATCGACCCCTAGATTCCCCTACGAGCAGTACTTC	CASSLSTPRFPYEQYF
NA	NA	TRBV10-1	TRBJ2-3	TGCGCCTCCCAGCAGAGCGGCACAGATACGCAGTATTTT	CASQQSGTDTQYF
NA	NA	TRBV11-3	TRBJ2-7	TGTGCCAGCAGCTCAGGACTGAACGAGCAGTACTTC	CASSSGLNEQYF
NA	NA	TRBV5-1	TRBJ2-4	TGCGCCAGCAGCTTGGGGTCGGGAAACGAAAACATTCAGTACTTC	CASSLGSGNENIQYF
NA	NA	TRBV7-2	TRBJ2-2	TGTGCCAGCAGCTTACGGGGTTACGGGGAGCTGTTTTTT	CASSLRGYGELFF
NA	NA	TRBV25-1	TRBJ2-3	TGTGCCAGCAGTGAATACTCGGGAAGCACAGATACGCAGTATTTT	CASSEYSGSTDTQYF
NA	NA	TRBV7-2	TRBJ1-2	TGTGCCAGCAGCATCCTTCCCGAGGGGGGCTACACCTTC	CASSILPEGGYTF
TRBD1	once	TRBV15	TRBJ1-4	TGTGCCACCAGCAGAGGGAACCCAGGGGGCGCATCTAATGAAAAACTGTTTTTT	CATSRGNPGGASNEKLFF
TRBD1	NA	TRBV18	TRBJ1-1	TGTGCCAGCTCACCAAACCAGGGGCTCCCAGGGGGCGCGGCTGAAGCTTTCTTT	CASSPNQGLPGGAAEAFF
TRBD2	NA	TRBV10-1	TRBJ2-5	TGCGCCACCCCGATTGTAGTGTTAGCGGGATTTTGGCAAGAGACCCAGTACTTC	CATPIVVLAGFWQETQYF
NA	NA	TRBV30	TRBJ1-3	TGTGCCTGGGCCCCGGACAGACCCTCTGGAAACACCATATATTTT	CAWAPDRPSGNTIYF
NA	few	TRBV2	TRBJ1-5	TGTGCCAGCACTCCCGACTTTAGCAATCAGCCCCAGCATTTT	CASTPDFSNQPQHF
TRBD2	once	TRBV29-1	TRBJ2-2	TGCAGCGTTGATCGGGAGGGGAACACCGGGGAGCTGTTTTTT	CSVDREGNTGELFF
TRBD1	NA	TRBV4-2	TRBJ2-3	TGTGCCAGCAGCCAAGCCACAGGGGTGGGTGCAGATACGCAGTATTTT	CASSQATGVGADTQYF
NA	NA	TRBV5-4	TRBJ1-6	TGTGCCAGCAGCCATCGCGGGGGGGTTGAAAACTATAATTCACCCCTCCACTTT	CASSHRGGVENYNSPLHF
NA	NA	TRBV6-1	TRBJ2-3	TGTGCCAGCTCGAGCGGCACAGATACGCAGTATTTT	CASSSGTDTQYF
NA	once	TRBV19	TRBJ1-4	TGTGCCAGTAGTATAAACAGAAATGAAAAACTGTTTTTT	CASSINRNEKLFF
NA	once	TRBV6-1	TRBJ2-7	TGTGCCAGTCGCCCGGGGGCCGGCGAGCAGTACTTC	CASRPGAGEQYF
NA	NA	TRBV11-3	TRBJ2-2	TGTGCCAGCAGCTTAGGGGAGAACACCGGGGAGCTGTTTTTT	CASSLGENTGELFF
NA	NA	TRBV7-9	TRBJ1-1	TGTGCCAGCACCCGACACCCTGAGAACACTGAAGCTTTCTTT	CASTRHPENTEAFF
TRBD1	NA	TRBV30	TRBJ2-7	TGTGCCTGGGGCCCGGGACAGGGCGGAAACGAGCAGTACTTC	CAWGPGQGGNEQYF
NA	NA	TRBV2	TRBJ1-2	TGTGCCAGCAGTGAAGGGGACGGTTGGAGTGGCTACACCTTC	CASSEGDGWSGYTF
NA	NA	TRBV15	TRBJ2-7	TGTGCCACCAGCCGAGGTGCCTACGAGCAGTACTTC	CATSRGAYEQYF
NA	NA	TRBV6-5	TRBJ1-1	TGTGCCAGCAGTTCTGGGACGGGAAACACTGAAGCTTTCTTT	CASSSGTGNTEAFF
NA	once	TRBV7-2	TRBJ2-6	TGTGCCAGCAGCCCTGGGGGTTTTATGGCCAACGTCCTGACTTTC	CASSPGGFMANVLTF
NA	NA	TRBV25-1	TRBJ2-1	TGTGCCAGCAGTTTAAGAATGGGGTTCGATGAGCAGTTCTTC	CASSLRMGFDEQFF
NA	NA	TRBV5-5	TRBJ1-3	TGTGCCAGCACCTTAGGACACGAGGGGGGAAACACCATATATTTT	CASTLGHEGGNTIYF
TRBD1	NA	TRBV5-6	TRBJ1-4	TGTGCCAGCAGCTTCGCGGCCGGGACAGGGGATGAAAAACTGTTTTTT	CASSFAAGTGDEKLFF